This paragraph covers one T cell receptor beta chain sequence. The antigen is undetermined. Unique molecular identifiers featured in each of the TCR beta cDNA libraries. In TCRdb, the PCR reads were re-called with MiXCR into one record per CDR3 protein. This table holds about 760,000 distinct CDR3 sequences, approximately 30% found once. CDR1 DFQATT and CDR2 SNEGSKA come from the germline V gene (reference sequence). V shed 0 bases and J shed 8 bases, with 19 bases lying between them. The CDR3 is made up of 16 amino acids. The data are from a study of post-analysis software for immune sequencing data. General study findings and limits: Patients had higher frequencies than controls of about five TRBV segments, including TRBV5-6, TRBV5-1 and TRBV20-1. Normalized Chao1 diversity was significantly lower in multiple sclerosis patients than in controls.

The origin of this receptor is a girl aged 10 to 17 with multiple sclerosis. The V call is TRBV20-1, the J call TRBJ1-4; the D gene is possibly TRBD1 (5 bases). Source material: blood. DNA for the CDR3: TGCAGTGCTAGAGATTCTGGCGGGGGTAAAGGAGAAAAACTGTTTTTT. This sequence encodes CSARDSGGGKGEKLFF.